This TCR beta chain was identified in a study of spatial heterogeneity in lung cancer. Stated time point: sample taken at primary tumor resection. This clonotype was found many times. TCRdb used MiXCR to reprocess the 5' RACE reads, holding one entry per CDR3 protein. The sample lists 45,000 to 55,000 distinct CDR3 sequences, approximately 5% seen once, with over 8.5% in the top ten. This CDR3 is built from 15 residues. Between the trimmed V and J ends, which lost 4 bases and 0 bases, there was a span of 7 bases. Germline V gene lookup returns CDR1 LGHDT and CDR2 YNNKEL (reference sequence). The clonotype originates from a male donor with early-stage non-small cell lung cancer. Specimen: PBMCs, collected at surgery. The chain joins TRBV3-1 to TRBJ2-6; D unresolved. The CDR3 DNA is TGTGCCAGCAGCCCTGACTTCTCTGGGGCCAACGTCCTGACTTTC. Its translation is CASSPDFSGANVLTF. Based on the CDR3 plus reference TRBV3-1 and TRBJ2-6, the full variable domain is DTAVSQTPKYLVTQMGNDKSIKCEQNLGHDTMYWYKQDSKKFLKIMFSYNNKELIINETVPNRFSPKSPDKAHLNLHINSLELGDSAVYFCASSPDFSGANVLTFGAGSRLTVL.